The rows below give T cell receptor beta chains drawn from one sample of a study of Graves' ophthalmopathy and Graves' hyperthyroidism. TCRdb re-derived calls from the multiplex PCR reads in MiXCR, one entry per CDR3 protein. The sample carries around 1.1 million distinct CDR3 sequences, 35% to 40% recorded once. Sequencing input: peripheral blood or thyroid tissue (not recorded which). Receptor source: an adult man with Graves' hyperthyroidism. Each CDR3 is given with its conserved first and last residue. D genes are given only for firm matches. Clone sizes are given selectively: once, few, many, or a class where the clone is expanded.

V gene,J gene,D gene,clone size,CDR3 protein,CDR3 DNA
TRBV6-2/TRBV6-3,TRBJ2-7,NA,NA,CASRGSVGYEQYF,TGTGCCAGCAGGGGTTCGGTTGGTTACGAGCAGTACTTC
TRBV4-3,TRBJ1-5,NA,many,CASSQRQENQPQHF,TGCGCCAGCAGCCAAAGACAGGAGAATCAGCCCCAGCATTTT
TRBV10-3,TRBJ2-2,NA,NA,CTISEPAGSGELFF,TGTACCATCAGTGAGCCTGCAGGATCCGGGGAGCTGTTTTTT
TRBV7-2,TRBJ2-2,NA,few,CASSRGSGRGTGELFF,TGCGCCAGCAGCCGGGGTAGCGGAAGAGGGACCGGGGAGCTGTTTTTT
TRBV7-8,TRBJ2-6,NA,many,CASSPGHTGANVLTF,TGTGCTAGCAGCCCCGGACATACTGGGGCCAACGTCCTGACTTTC
TRBV15,TRBJ1-5,NA,NA,CATSILQGLQHF,TGTGCCACCAGCATCCTACAGGGACTCCAGCATTTT
TRBV10-3,TRBJ2-5,NA,many,CARGGTGTYQETQYF,TGTGCCAGAGGGGGAACAGGAACGTACCAAGAGACCCAGTACTTC
TRBV7-9,TRBJ2-1,NA,NA,CASSALRGYNEQFF,TGTGCCAGCAGCGCACTCAGGGGCTACAATGAGCAGTTCTTC
TRBV7-9,TRBJ2-6,NA,NA,CASSSIHSGANVLTF,TGTGCCAGCAGTTCAATACACTCTGGGGCCAACGTCCTGACTTTC
TRBV28,TRBJ1-6,NA,NA,CASSLFPVYNSPLHF,TGTGCCAGCAGTTTATTTCCAGTGTATAATTCACCCCTCCACTTT
TRBV10-3,TRBJ2-7,NA,NA,CAGSRDGSSYEQYF,TGTGCCGGCAGCCGGGACGGCAGCTCCTACGAGCAGTACTTC
TRBV3-1,TRBJ1-1,TRBD1,few,CASSQGGGTGEAFF,TGTGCCAGCAGCCAAGGAGGGGGCACGGGTGAAGCTTTCTTT
TRBV5-1,TRBJ2-7,NA,NA,CASSIGLRAEDEQYF,TGCGCCAGCAGCATCGGGCTCCGGGCAGAGGACGAGCAGTACTTC
TRBV19,TRBJ1-5,TRBD1,once,CASKRQGAVQPQHF,TGTGCCAGTAAGAGACAGGGGGCGGTTCAGCCCCAGCATTTT
TRBV3-1,TRBJ2-2,NA,NA,CASSQFTGNTGELFF,TGTGCCAGCAGCCAATTTACAGGGAACACCGGGGAGCTGTTTTTT
TRBV7-2,TRBJ2-7,TRBD1,many,CASSMGQGDEQYF,TGTGCCAGCAGCATGGGACAGGGAGACGAGCAGTACTTC
TRBV20-1,TRBJ1-6,NA,many,CSARERRLNNSPLHF,TGCAGTGCTAGAGAGCGGAGACTGAATAATTCACCCCTCCACTTT
TRBV2,TRBJ2-5,NA,NA,CASSLYKLGPGETQYF,TGTGCCAGCAGTTTATACAAACTCGGGCCGGGGGAGACCCAGTACTTC
TRBV9,TRBJ2-7,TRBD2,NA,CASSARASGSLREQYF,TGTGCCAGCAGCGCCCGAGCCAGCGGGAGTCTTAGGGAGCAGTACTTC
TRBV20-1,TRBJ2-5,TRBD2,NA,CSASGGALETQYF,TGCAGTGCTAGCGGGGGGGCTTTGGAGACCCAGTACTTC
TRBV7-8,TRBJ2-7,NA,NA,CASSLVARASSYEQYF,TGTGCCAGCAGCTTAGTCGCCCGGGCCAGCTCCTACGAGCAGTACTTC
TRBV5-1,TRBJ1-1,TRBD1,NA,CASSWTGGGTEAFF,TGCGCCAGCAGCTGGACAGGGGGCGGAACTGAAGCTTTCTTT
TRBV30,TRBJ2-7,NA,NA,CAWGKGGHSEQYF,TGTGCCTGGGGAAAGGGAGGTCATAGCGAGCAGTACTTC
TRBV6-1,TRBJ1-2,NA,many,CASSEVRGYTF,TGTGCCAGCAGTGAGGTCAGAGGCTACACCTTC
TRBV5-6,TRBJ2-5,NA,NA,CASTRLETQYF,TGTGCCAGCACTCGTCTGGAGACCCAGTACTTC
TRBV12-3/TRBV12-4,TRBJ1-2,NA,many,CASSFPGPGGYTF,TGTGCCAGCAGTTTTCCAGGTCCCGGAGGCTACACCTTC
TRBV6-5,TRBJ1-2,TRBD1,few,CASSGTGRYGYTF,TGTGCCAGCAGCGGGACAGGGCGATATGGCTACACCTTC
TRBV10-3,TRBJ1-5,TRBD1,NA,CAISEGDRTRDQPQHF,TGTGCCATCAGTGAGGGGGACAGGACGAGGGATCAGCCCCAGCATTTT
TRBV14,TRBJ2-7,NA,few,CAQQGPYEQYF,TGTGCGCAACAGGGTCCCTACGAGCAGTACTTC
TRBV10-3,TRBJ1-1,TRBD1,NA,CAISDMTGATEAFF,TGTGCCATCAGTGATATGACAGGGGCCACTGAAGCTTTCTTT
TRBV11-2,TRBJ2-7,NA,NA,CASSSPYGQYF,TGTGCCAGCAGCTCCCCATACGGGCAGTACTTC
TRBV14,TRBJ2-7,NA,many,CASSQDWYEQYF,TGTGCCAGCAGCCAAGATTGGTACGAGCAGTACTTC
TRBV7-2,TRBJ2-7,NA,few,CASSPQQGRIQYF,TGTGCCAGCAGTCCTCAACAGGGTCGGATTCAGTACTTC
TRBV5-1,TRBJ2-5,TRBD2,NA,CASSENSGVRETQYF,TGCGCCAGCAGCGAAAATAGCGGGGTCCGCGAGACCCAGTACTTC
TRBV10-2,TRBJ2-7,TRBD2,NA,CASSAGLAGDDYEQYF,TGCGCCAGCAGTGCCGGACTAGCGGGAGATGACTACGAGCAGTACTTC
TRBV4-3,TRBJ2-7,NA,NA,CASSLMTGVGYEQYF,TGCGCCAGCAGCCTAATGACAGGTGTGGGCTACGAGCAGTACTTC
TRBV7-9,TRBJ2-7,TRBD1,few,CASRPGQGSYKQHF,TGTGCCAGCAGGCCAGGACAGGGATCCTACAAGCAGCACTTC
TRBV10-3,TRBJ1-5,NA,NA,CATWGQGFGVQHF,TGTGCCACCTGGGGGCAGGGGTTTGGTGTCCAGCATTTT
TRBV7-2,TRBJ2-5,TRBD2,NA,CAGSFRLAEQETQYF,TGTGCCGGCAGCTTTCGACTAGCGGAACAAGAGACCCAGTACTTC
TRBV29-1,TRBJ2-7,NA,many,CSVESQGHSYEQYF,TGCAGCGTTGAGTCACAGGGCCACTCCTACGAGCAGTACTTC
TRBV15,TRBJ2-7,NA,NA,CATSSWGPYEQYF,TGTGCCACCAGCAGTTGGGGGCCTTACGAGCAGTACTTC
TRBV29-1,TRBJ1-1,NA,NA,CSVSVRPAGREAFF,TGCAGCGTTTCCGTCCGACCCGCCGGGCGTGAAGCTTTCTTT
TRBV29-1,TRBJ1-2,NA,NA,CSFWTANGYTF,TGCAGCTTTTGGACAGCCAATGGCTACACCTTC
TRBV7-2,TRBJ2-2,NA,many,CASSQDGTGELFF,TGTGCCAGCAGTCAAGACGGCACCGGGGAGCTGTTTTTT
TRBV9,TRBJ2-2,TRBD2,NA,CASSVEAGGPRELFF,TGTGCCAGCAGCGTCGAAGCGGGGGGGCCGCGGGAGCTGTTTTTT
TRBV2,TRBJ1-1,TRBD1,few,CASSFRDRGPSEAFF,TGTGCCAGCAGTTTCAGGGACAGGGGGCCGAGTGAAGCTTTCTTT
TRBV7-3,TRBJ2-5,NA,many,CASSSTPRQGWLETQYF,TGTGCCAGCAGCTCCACGCCGCGGCAGGGTTGGCTTGAGACCCAGTACTTC
TRBV18,TRBJ2-7,TRBD1,NA,CASSPQTGAWYEQYF,TGTGCCAGCTCACCACAAACAGGGGCTTGGTACGAGCAGTACTTC
TRBV5-6,TRBJ1-6,NA,NA,CASSLAFSPLHF,TGTGCCAGCAGCTTGGCGTTTTCACCCCTCCACTTT
TRBV29-1,TRBJ1-2,NA,many,CSVPHRSDGYTF,TGCAGCGTCCCGCACAGGTCTGATGGCTACACCTTC
TRBV10-3,TRBJ2-7,NA,NA,CASRVSLGAYEQYF,TGTGCCAGCAGGGTATCACTAGGCGCCTACGAGCAGTACTTC
TRBV6-5,TRBJ1-1,TRBD1,many,CASSQAGGMNTEAFF,TGTGCCAGCAGCCAAGCAGGGGGAATGAACACTGAAGCTTTCTTT
TRBV7-8,TRBJ1-1,NA,many,CASSLPRQNTEAFF,TGTGCCAGCAGCTTACCTAGACAGAACACTGAAGCTTTCTTT
TRBV7-8,TRBJ2-5,TRBD2,NA,CASSLGTSGGTKETQYF,TGTGCCAGCAGCTTAGGGACTAGCGGGGGTACGAAAGAGACCCAGTACTTC